Listed below are T cell receptor beta chains from one sample, sequenced in a study of early T cells in non-severe SARS-CoV-2 infection. Each CDR3 protein is one row after TCRdb ran MiXCR on the 5' RACE reads. Of tens of thousands of distinct CDR3 sequences in the sample, more than 4.5% were seen once. Sequenced sample: whole blood. The origin of the receptors is an adult who was a healthcare worker with PCR-confirmed SARS-CoV-2 infection or an uninfected control (not recorded which). Each CDR3 is given with its conserved first and last residue. The D gene is left open where the match is weak. Clone size appears in some rows only: once, few, many, or a class for an expanded clone.

TRBV2	many	TRBJ1-4	TRBD1	CASNRDRANEKLFF	TGTGCCAGCAATAGGGACAGGGCTAATGAAAAACTGTTTTTT
TRBV20-1	few	TRBJ1-5	NA	CSAFGTGTGPQHF	TGCAGTGCCTTTGGGACGGGTACCGGGCCCCAGCATTTT
TRBV4-3	many	TRBJ2-1	TRBD2	CASSQTGTSGRRRFEQFF	TGCGCCAGCAGCCAAACAGGGACTAGCGGGAGAAGAAGATTTGAGCAGTTCTTC
TRBV7-3	many	TRBJ2-5	NA	CASSPSETRSGTQYF	TGTGCCAGCAGCCCCTCCGAGACGCGGTCGGGGACCCAGTACTTC
TRBV13	many	TRBJ2-3	TRBD1	CASSSGQGAADTQYF	TGTGCCAGCAGCTCCGGACAGGGGGCAGCAGATACGCAGTATTTT
TRBV7-2	many	TRBJ2-1	TRBD1	CASSPPSTGANEQFF	TGTGCCAGCAGCCCACCCTCGACAGGGGCCAATGAGCAGTTCTTC
TRBV20-1	few	TRBJ2-3	NA	CSARLQADTQYF	TGCAGTGCTAGACTACAGGCAGATACGCAGTATTTT
TRBV30	NA	TRBJ2-1	TRBD2	CAWSLAANYNEQFF	TGTGCCTGGAGCCTAGCGGCAAACTACAATGAGCAGTTCTTC
TRBV7-9	many	TRBJ2-3	NA	CASSLYGRTDTQYF	TGTGCCAGCAGCCTTTACGGGCGGACAGATACGCAGTATTTT
TRBV20-1	many	TRBJ1-5	NA	CSARTGADQPQHF	TGCAGTGCTAGGACAGGCGCTGATCAGCCCCAGCATTTT
TRBV10-3	NA	TRBJ1-2	NA	CAISEGQNYGYTF	TGTGCCATCAGTGAGGGGCAGAACTATGGCTACACCTTC
TRBV7-2	many	TRBJ2-5	TRBD2	CASSAGLALQETQYF	TGTGCCAGCAGCGCGGGACTAGCGTTACAAGAGACCCAGTACTTC
TRBV29-1	many	TRBJ2-1	NA	CSVEGAPGSSYNEQFF	TGCAGCGTTGAAGGAGCCCCGGGGAGCTCCTACAATGAGCAGTTCTTC
TRBV6-1	many	TRBJ1-1	TRBD1	CASRGQGVGEAFF	TGTGCCAGCAGAGGACAGGGGGTGGGTGAAGCTTTCTTT
TRBV29-1	many	TRBJ2-3	TRBD2	CSVDRREGTDTQYF	TGCAGCGTTGATAGGCGGGAGGGCACAGATACGCAGTATTTT
TRBV29-1	NA	TRBJ1-1	TRBD1	CSVIGQGANTEAFF	TGCAGCGTGATCGGACAGGGAGCGAACACTGAAGCTTTCTTT
TRBV6-1	many	TRBJ2-1	NA	CASSGGESSYNEQFF	TGTGCCAGCAGTGGGGGGGAGAGCTCCTACAATGAGCAGTTCTTC
TRBV5-4	many	TRBJ2-3	NA	CASSFWRAVPDTQYF	TGTGCCAGCAGCTTCTGGCGGGCCGTACCAGATACGCAGTATTTT
TRBV24-1	NA	TRBJ2-2	NA	CATRGSADTGELFF	TGTGCCACCAGGGGGTCCGCGGACACCGGGGAGCTGTTTTTT
TRBV6-1	many	TRBJ1-5	NA	CASSAHSGEGNQPQHF	TGTGCCAGCAGTGCCCACAGTGGAGAGGGCAATCAGCCCCAGCATTTT
TRBV6-2/TRBV6-3	many	TRBJ2-5	TRBD2	CARPSGAGEEVETQYF	TGTGCCAGACCCAGCGGGGCGGGAGAGGAGGTAGAGACCCAGTACTTC
TRBV20-1	many	TRBJ2-7	TRBD2	CSARSGTSGTEQYF	TGCAGTGCTAGATCAGGGACTAGCGGGACCGAGCAGTACTTC
TRBV7-9	many	TRBJ2-5	TRBD2	CASSLDTSAGGETQYF	TGTGCCAGCAGCTTAGATACCTCTGCGGGAGGCGAGACCCAGTACTTC
TRBV29-1	NA	TRBJ1-3	NA	CSVEARGQGNTIYF	TGCAGCGTCGAAGCCCGAGGGCAAGGAAACACCATATATTTT
TRBV18	many	TRBJ1-1	TRBD1	CASSPRDSSLENTEAFF	TGTGCCAGCTCACCCAGGGACAGCTCACTAGAGAACACTGAAGCTTTCTTT
TRBV6-2/TRBV6-3	many	TRBJ2-1	NA	CASSYSTGRGEQFF	TGTGCCAGCAGTTACTCTACAGGGAGGGGTGAGCAGTTCTTC
TRBV4-1	many	TRBJ2-3	NA	CASSQVNMVSTDTQYF	TGCGCCAGCAGCCAAGTTAATATGGTTAGCACAGATACGCAGTATTTT
TRBV20-1	NA	TRBJ1-1	TRBD1	CSVTGGYTEAFF	TGCAGTGTAACAGGGGGGTACACTGAAGCTTTCTTT
TRBV7-2	few	TRBJ2-1	NA	CASSLRPVGSEQFF	TGTGCCAGCAGCTTAAGGCCTGTAGGGAGTGAGCAGTTCTTC
TRBV6-5	NA	TRBJ2-2	NA	CASSLLAVPGELFF	TGTGCCAGCAGCCTACTAGCTGTCCCCGGGGAGCTGTTTTTT
TRBV12-3/TRBV12-4	many	TRBJ1-2	NA	CASSFRGYGYTF	TGTGCCAGCAGTTTCCGGGGCTATGGCTACACCTTC
TRBV7-8	many	TRBJ2-6	NA	CASSLRWIGVPPSAANVLTF	TGTGCCAGCAGCTTAAGGTGGATAGGGGTCCCCCCCTCTGCGGCCAACGTCCTGACTTTC
TRBV2	few	TRBJ1-4	TRBD1	CASSEGDRTGKYEKLFF	TGTGCCAGCAGTGAAGGGGACCGGACAGGGAAATACGAAAAACTGTTTTTT
TRBV20-1	many	TRBJ2-7	NA	CSAIPRTPSYEQYF	TGCAGTGCTATACCCAGGACACCTTCCTACGAGCAGTACTTC
TRBV29-1	many	TRBJ1-1	NA	CSVAQLAGGNTEAFF	TGCAGCGTGGCACAACTGGCTGGGGGAAACACTGAAGCTTTCTTT